This T cell receptor beta chain stems from a study of blood T cell repertoires in COVID-19 (dated by TCRdb to 2018 to 2020). Turning to the overall study: Samples from collaborators originated in the United States, Italy and Spain and spanned both the acute and convalescent phases of COVID-19. The material from the prospective study consisted of cDNA or gDNA derived from T cells, B-cell-depleted T cells, or PBMCs. Subjects who had been exposed to COVID-19, were actively infected with it, or had recovered from it provided the deeply sampled blood TCRbeta repertoires that made up the dataset. A freely available public database, intended as a resource for researchers studying the immune response to SARS-CoV-2, is where the repertoires were released. Samples came from the ongoing ImmuneRACE study (first 160 participants) plus 1,254 subjects from 6 global collaborators. Sample metadata almost always included a de-identified subject ID, COVID-19 status, age in years and sex. Where available, HLA class I and class II types were taken from metadata supplied by the sample provider and were not determined by assay-based typing. General findings and caveats noted by the study authors: How much clinical and demographic metadata was included differed by source and by participant, and the metadata was provided uncurated.

The junction shows trimming of 3 bases on V and 2 bases on J, and the gene matches do not reach 6 bases of it. In the germline V gene (reference sequence), CDR1 corresponds to LNHNV and CDR2 to YYDKDF. The CDR3, from cysteine to phenylalanine, totals 15 residues. Left in the record is the CDR3 DNA by itself, 45 bases read in frame from the first base. The immunoSEQ Assay, a bias-controlled multiplex PCR, was used to amplify TCRbeta CDR3 regions from genomic DNA. The original methods were these. The number of nucleated cells in each sample was estimated from the amplification of reference gene primers within the assay. To quantify the absolute abundance of each unique TCRbeta CDR3 rearrangement, sequence reads were collapsed and filtered. Productive Simpson clonality was computed per sample as the square root of Simpson's diversity index over productive rearrangements. TCRdb provides this immuneACCESS table in a form limited to in-frame rearrangements. Some clones are lacking; in checked studies, under half of them reflect an unresolved V gene, and why the rest are absent is not known. That table is the source of V, J and clone size, and D and trimming were worked out from the DNA. Here the sample has under 130,000 clones; about 75% occur a single time. 15% to 20% of the sample goes to the ten largest clones.

Collaborating institutions collected whole blood in K2EDTA tubes following their own protocols. Collaborator samples were shipped for TCRbeta analysis as frozen whole blood, isolated PBMCs, or DNA extracted from either sample type. For this clone: What antigen it recognizes has not been identified. Qualities for individual bases were not recorded, and no much larger clone is one base off.

The TCR originated in a woman in her seventies with acute or convalescent COVID-19. The chain employs TRBV15 and TRBJ2-7, with 8 bases in between that match TRBD1. Sequences were obtained from peripheral blood. The nucleotide sequence is given as TGTGCCACCAGCAGGGACAGGGCTAAAACCTACGAGCAGTACTTC. The resulting protein is CATSRDRAKTYEQYF.